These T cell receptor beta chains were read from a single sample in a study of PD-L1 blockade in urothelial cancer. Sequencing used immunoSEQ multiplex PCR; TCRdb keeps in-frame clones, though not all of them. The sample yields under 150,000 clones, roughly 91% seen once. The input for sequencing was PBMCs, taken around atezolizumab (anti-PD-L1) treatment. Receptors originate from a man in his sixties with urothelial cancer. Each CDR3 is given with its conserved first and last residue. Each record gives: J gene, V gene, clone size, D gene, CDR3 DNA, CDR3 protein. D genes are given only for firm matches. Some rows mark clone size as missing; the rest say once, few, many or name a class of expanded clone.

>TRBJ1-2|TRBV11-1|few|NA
TGTGCCAGCAGCTTAAGGGGAGGCACCCAAGGCTATGGCTACACCTTC
CASSLRGGTQGYGYTF
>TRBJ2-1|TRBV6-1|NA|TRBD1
TGTGCCAGCAGGCTCCAGGGGGCCGGCTACAATGAGCAGTTCTTC
CASRLQGAGYNEQFF
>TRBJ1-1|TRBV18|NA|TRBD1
TGTGCCAGCTCCCACCGACTACAGGGGGCGACGGACACTGAAGCTTTCTTT
CASSHRLQGATDTEAFF
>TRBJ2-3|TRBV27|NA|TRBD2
TGTGCCAGCAGTTCCCTCAGCGGGATAGGCACAGATACGCAGTATTTT
CASSSLSGIGTDTQYF
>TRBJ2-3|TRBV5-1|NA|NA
TGCGCCAGCAGTCATGGGGGCTCTAGCACAGATACGCAGTATTTT
CASSHGGSSTDTQYF
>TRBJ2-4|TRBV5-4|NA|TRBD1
TGTGCCAGCAGCTTGGGACAGGGTAAAAACATTCAGTACTTC
CASSLGQGKNIQYF
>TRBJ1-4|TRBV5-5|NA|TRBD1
TGTGCCAGCAGCTTGGATGGGACAGTTAATGAAAAACTGTTTTTT
CASSLDGTVNEKLFF
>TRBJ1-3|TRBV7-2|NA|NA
TGTGCCAGCAGCTTAGCCCCGGGGGGCGGTGGGAACACCATATATTTT
CASSLAPGGGGNTIYF
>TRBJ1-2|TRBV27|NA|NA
TGTGCCAGCAGTTTAGGAGACAGGTCTAACGGGGGCTACACCTTC
CASSLGDRSNGGYTF
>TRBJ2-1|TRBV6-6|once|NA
TGTGCCAGCAGCTATGACTTGACGGCCCACAATGAGCAGTTCTTC
CASSYDLTAHNEQFF
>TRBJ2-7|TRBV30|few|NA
TGTGCCTGGAGTCCACTATACGAGCAGTACTTC
CAWSPLYEQYF
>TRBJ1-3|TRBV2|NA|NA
TGTGCCAGCACCCCCGAGAGCTCTGGAAACACCATATATTTT
CASTPESSGNTIYF
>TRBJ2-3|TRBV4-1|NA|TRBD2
TGCGCCAGCAGCCAAGAACGGACTAGCGGGGGCTTTGATACGCAGTATTTT
CASSQERTSGGFDTQYF
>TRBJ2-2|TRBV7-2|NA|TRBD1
TGTGCCAGCAGCCCGACAGGGGGCGGTCGTATCGGGGAGCTGTTTTTT
CASSPTGGGRIGELFF
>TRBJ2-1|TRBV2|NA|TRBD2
TGTGCCAGCAGTGGGGAGGGGCGGGGAGAGCAGTTCTTC
CASSGEGRGEQFF
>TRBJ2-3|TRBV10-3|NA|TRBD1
TGTGCCATCAGTGGCCGGGACAGGGAAGATACGCAGTATTTT
CAISGRDREDTQYF
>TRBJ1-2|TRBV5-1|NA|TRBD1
TGCGCCAGCAGGGGGCAGGGGGCCTATGGCTACACCTTC
CASRGQGAYGYTF
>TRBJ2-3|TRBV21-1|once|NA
TGTGCCAGCAGCACCAGACTAGCGGGATTCACAGATACGCAGTATTTT
CASSTRLAGFTDTQYF
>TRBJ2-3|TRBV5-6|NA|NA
TGTGCCAGCAGCTTGCGGCGGGCTAGCACAGATACGCAGTATTTT
CASSLRRASTDTQYF
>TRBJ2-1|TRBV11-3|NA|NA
TGTGCCAGCAGCCTCGGGACTCCCGACAATGAGCAGTTCTTC
CASSLGTPDNEQFF
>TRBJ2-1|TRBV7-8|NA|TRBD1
TGTGCCAGCAGCCGGACAGGTTCCTACAATGAGCAGTTCTTC
CASSRTGSYNEQFF
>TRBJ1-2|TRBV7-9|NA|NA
TGTGCCAGCAGCCAACAGGGAATCTATGGCTACACCTTC
CASSQQGIYGYTF
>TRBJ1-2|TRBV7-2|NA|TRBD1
TGTGCCAGCAGCCTGCCGGGACAGAGGAGCTACACCTTC
CASSLPGQRSYTF
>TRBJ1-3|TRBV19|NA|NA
TGTGCCAGTAGTATAGAGGCCGGGGGAAACACCATATATTTT
CASSIEAGGNTIYF
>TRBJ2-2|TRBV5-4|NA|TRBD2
TGTGCCAGCAGCTCCGGGACTAGCGCGAACACCGGGGAGCTGTTTTTT
CASSSGTSANTGELFF
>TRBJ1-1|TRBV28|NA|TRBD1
TGTGCCAGCACCGATCCGGGACAGTTATTTGTGAACACTGAAGCTTTCTTT
CASTDPGQLFVNTEAFF
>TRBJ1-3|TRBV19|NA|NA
TGTGCCAGTAGTGGGGCCTCTGGAAACACCATATATTTT
CASSGASGNTIYF
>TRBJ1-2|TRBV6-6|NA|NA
TGTGCCAGCAGTTCCCGGGACCGGGGGAACTATGGCTACACCTTC
CASSSRDRGNYGYTF
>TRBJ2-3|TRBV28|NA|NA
TGTGCCAGCAGTTCGTTCACAGATACGCAGTATTTT
CASSSFTDTQYF
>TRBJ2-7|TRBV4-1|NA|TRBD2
TGCGCCAGCAGCCAAGAACGGGAGGTAGCCAACGAGCAGTACTTC
CASSQEREVANEQYF
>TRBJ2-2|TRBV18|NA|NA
TGTGCCAGCTCACCTCTCGGGACACTGAACACCGGGGAGCTGTTTTTT
CASSPLGTLNTGELFF
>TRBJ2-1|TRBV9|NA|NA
TGTGCCAGCAGCGGGAGTGGGGACAAAGGCTTAACGCAGTTCTTC
CASSGSGDKGLTQFF
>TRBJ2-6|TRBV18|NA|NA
TGTGCCAGCTCACCACCAAGACAGAGCTCTGGGGCCAACGTCCTGACTTTC
CASSPPRQSSGANVLTF
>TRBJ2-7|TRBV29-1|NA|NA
TGCAGCGTTGGATCCCTCCACGGCTACGAGCAGTACTTC
CSVGSLHGYEQYF
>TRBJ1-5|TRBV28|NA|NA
TGTGCCAGCAGTCGGGGGGCAGGTAATCAGCCCCAGCATTTT
CASSRGAGNQPQHF
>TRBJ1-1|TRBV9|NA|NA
TGTGCCAGCAGCCCCCCAGGAGGGGCGTATACTGAAGCTTTCTTT
CASSPPGGAYTEAFF
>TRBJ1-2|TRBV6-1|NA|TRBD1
TGTGCCAGCAGACCATACATACAGGGGAACTATGGCTACACCTTC
CASRPYIQGNYGYTF
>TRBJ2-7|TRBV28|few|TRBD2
TGTGCCAGCAGCACCCTAGCGGACGAGCAGTACTTC
CASSTLADEQYF
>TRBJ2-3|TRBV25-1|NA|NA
TGTGCCAGCAGTTCAGAGGGGGTTTTAGCGACAGATACGCAGTATTTT
CASSSEGVLATDTQYF
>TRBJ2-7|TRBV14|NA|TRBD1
TGTGCCAGCAGCCAAGAAAGACAGGGATTCGGCGAGCAGTACTTC
CASSQERQGFGEQYF
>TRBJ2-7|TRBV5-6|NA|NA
TGTGCCAGCAGCTTGTTGACGGGGGTATCCTACGAGCAGTACTTC
CASSLLTGVSYEQYF
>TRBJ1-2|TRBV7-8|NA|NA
TGTGCCAGCAGCGGACGACAGGCGTACTATGGCTACACCTTC
CASSGRQAYYGYTF
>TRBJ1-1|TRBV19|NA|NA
TGTGCCAGTAGTATTGGGCACAGAGCTTTCTTT
CASSIGHRAFF
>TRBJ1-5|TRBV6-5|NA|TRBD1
TGTGCCAGCAGACCGAGGACAGGGGGCGATCAGCCCCAGCATTTT
CASRPRTGGDQPQHF
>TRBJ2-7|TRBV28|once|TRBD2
TGTGCCAGCAGTCGCGGGCGGGAGAGATGGTACGAGCAGTACTTC
CASSRGRERWYEQYF
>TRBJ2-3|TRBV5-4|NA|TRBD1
TGTGCCAGCAGCACGGGACAGGGCGAAGATACGCAGTATTTT
CASSTGQGEDTQYF
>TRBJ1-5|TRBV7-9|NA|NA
TGTGCCAGCAGCTACGGGGATCAGCCCCAGCATTTT
CASSYGDQPQHF
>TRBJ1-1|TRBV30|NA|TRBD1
TGTGCCTGGAGTCCTAAGGACAGGGCGGTGAGGCCTGAAGCTTTCTTT
CAWSPKDRAVRPEAFF
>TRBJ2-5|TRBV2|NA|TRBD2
TGTGCCAGCAGTGACTTAGCGGGACCGGCGACCCAGTACTTC
CASSDLAGPATQYF
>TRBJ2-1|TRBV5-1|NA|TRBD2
TGCGCCAGCAAGGGACTAGCGGTGAGCTCCTACAATGAGCAGTTCTTC
CASKGLAVSSYNEQFF
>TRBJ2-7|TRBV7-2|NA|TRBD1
TGTGCCAGCAGTTCCGGGACAGGGTTGGCCGAGCAGTACTTC
CASSSGTGLAEQYF
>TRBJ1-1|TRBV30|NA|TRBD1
TGTGCCTGGGGTAAGACAGGGGACACTGAAGCTTTCTTT
CAWGKTGDTEAFF
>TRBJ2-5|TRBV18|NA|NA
TGTGCCAGCTCGCAGCGGCCGGGCCGGGAGACCCAGTACTTC
CASSQRPGRETQYF
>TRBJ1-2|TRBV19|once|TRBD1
TGTGCCAGTAGTATAGGGGGGGACAGCTATGGCTACACCTTC
CASSIGGDSYGYTF